These T cell receptor beta chains were read from a single sample in a study of cytomegalovirus exposure and HLA in healthy donors. The table came from immunoSEQ multiplex PCR; TCRdb's copy has only in-frame clones and leaves some out. This sample has roughly 160,000 clones, with over 60% found just once. Sequencing was performed on PBMCs. These receptors were obtained from a man aged 45-65 years in good health and CMV-seropositive. Each CDR3 is given with its conserved first and last residue. D genes are given only for firm matches. A row's size may be missing; if present it is once, few, many or a size class.

clone size	D gene	V gene	J gene	CDR3 DNA	CDR3 protein
.	.	TRBV14	TRBJ2-3	TGTGCCAGCAGCCGGGGCAGAACAGATACGCAGTATTTT	CASSRGRTDTQYF
.	TRBD2	TRBV19	TRBJ2-5	TGTGCCAGTAGCCCAGGGAGGGGGACCCAGTACTTC	CASSPGRGTQYF
.	.	TRBV6-5	TRBJ2-3	TGTGCCAGCAGAGACAGGGATACGCAGTATTTT	CASRDRDTQYF
.	TRBD2	TRBV6-5	TRBJ2-5	TGTGCCAGCACCCGAGCGGGGGCGAGGGAGACCCAGTACTTC	CASTRAGARETQYF
few	TRBD1	TRBV27	TRBJ2-5	TGTGCCAGCAGTAGATCAGGACAGGGCAGGGACACCCAGTACTTC	CASSRSGQGRDTQYF
.	TRBD1	TRBV9	TRBJ1-3	TGTGCCAGCAGCCCCAGGGGACAGGGGGCAAACCCTGGAAACACCATATATTTT	CASSPRGQGANPGNTIYF
.	TRBD1	TRBV7-2	TRBJ1-1	TGTGCCAGCACTCGACAGGGAGGATCAGTATACACTGAAGCTTTCTTT	CASTRQGGSVYTEAFF
.	.	TRBV5-1	TRBJ1-1	TGCGCCAGCAGTCAGGGGCTAACTGAAGCTTTCTTT	CASSQGLTEAFF
.	TRBD1	TRBV19	TRBJ2-5	TGTGCCAGTAGTACGTTACAGGGGGCCATTCAAGAGACCCAGTACTTC	CASSTLQGAIQETQYF
.	TRBD2	TRBV7-3	TRBJ2-1	TGTGCCAGCAGCTCCCGTGGAGCGGGGGTAAATGAGCAGTTCTTC	CASSSRGAGVNEQFF
once	.	TRBV28	TRBJ1-3	TGTGCCAGCAGCATAGAAAAAGACGGGGGAAACACCATATATTTT	CASSIEKDGGNTIYF
.	TRBD1	TRBV2	TRBJ1-1	TGTGCCAGCAAGGAGGGGGCAGGGAACATGAACACTGAAGCTTTCTTT	CASKEGAGNMNTEAFF
.	.	TRBV2	TRBJ1-1	TGTGCCAGCACGACAGTCATGAACACTGAAGCTTTCTTT	CASTTVMNTEAFF
.	.	TRBV5-1	TRBJ2-3	TGCGCCAGCAGCTTGGGGGGCGCGGGGAAAGATACGCAGTATTTT	CASSLGGAGKDTQYF
.	.	TRBV28	TRBJ1-6	TGTGCCAGCAGTTTATTCCAGGGCATAAATTCACCCCTCCACTTT	CASSLFQGINSPLHF
.	.	TRBV7-3	TRBJ2-4	TGTGCCAGCAGCTTAAATAGTGGGCAGGGTCAGTACTTC	CASSLNSGQGQYF
few	.	TRBV6-1	TRBJ1-1	TGTGCCAGCAGTGGTTTTGTGAGGACTGAAGCTTTCTTT	CASSGFVRTEAFF
.	TRBD1	TRBV9	TRBJ2-7	TGTGCCAGCAGCGTCACAGGGGCGCAAGGCGAGCAGTACTTC	CASSVTGAQGEQYF
few	TRBD1	TRBV9	TRBJ2-5	TGTGCCAGCAGCGCGAGACAGGGGGCCCGAGAGACCCAGTACTTC	CASSARQGARETQYF
.	TRBD1	TRBV5-1	TRBJ2-7	TGCGCCAGCAGCTTGGTATTGAGGGGGCGAGGGGACGAGCAGTACTTC	CASSLVLRGRGDEQYF
.	.	TRBV5-5	TRBJ2-5	TGTGCCAGCAGCTTGCTGAGTCTGGAGACCCAGTACTTC	CASSLLSLETQYF
few	TRBD1	TRBV5-6	TRBJ2-1	TGTGCCAGCAGCTTGGGGACAGGGTACAATGAGCAGTTCTTC	CASSLGTGYNEQFF
once	TRBD2	TRBV28	TRBJ2-3	TGTGCCAGCAGTTTGGTGGGACTAAACACAGATACGCAGTATTTT	CASSLVGLNTDTQYF
.	.	TRBV9	TRBJ1-1	TGTGCCAGCAGTCCAGACGGAGCCCTCGGCACTGAAGCTTTCTTT	CASSPDGALGTEAFF
.	.	TRBV21-1	TRBJ1-1	TGTGCCAGCATCCTTATCACTGAAGCTTTCTTT	CASILITEAFF
.	TRBD2	TRBV18	TRBJ2-1	TGTGCCAGCTCACCAACTTTGGCTAGCGGGGGCAATGAGCAGTTCTTC	CASSPTLASGGNEQFF
.	.	TRBV4-2	TRBJ1-3	TGTGCCAGCAGCCAAGCGTCGACCAGGGTAGCTGGAAACACCATATATTTT	CASSQASTRVAGNTIYF
.	.	TRBV5-1	TRBJ2-2	TGCGCCAGCAGCTTGACTGTGCTGAACACCGGGGAGCTGTTTTTT	CASSLTVLNTGELFF
few	.	TRBV7-8	TRBJ2-5	TGTGCCAGCAGACCTCGACAGCAGGCAGAGACCCAGTACTTC	CASRPRQQAETQYF
.	.	TRBV19	TRBJ2-7	TGTGCCAGTAGTACCTCGGGTACCGCGTGGTCCTACGAGCAGTACTTC	CASSTSGTAWSYEQYF
.	TRBD1	TRBV28	TRBJ1-2	TGTGCCAGCAGTTTAGCTGGACCCGGGACAGGGGGCCATGGCTACACCTTC	CASSLAGPGTGGHGYTF
.	TRBD2	TRBV5-1	TRBJ2-1	TGCGCCAGCAGCTTGGAAGCGGGGGGTAATGAGCAGTTCTTC	CASSLEAGGNEQFF
.	TRBD1	TRBV15	TRBJ2-2	TGTGCCACCAGCACGGGACAGGGAGGGTACACCGGGGAGCTGTTTTTT	CATSTGQGGYTGELFF
.	TRBD2	TRBV7-2	TRBJ2-1	TGTGCCAGCAGCTTAGTTAGCGGGAGTTACAATGAGCAGTTCTTC	CASSLVSGSYNEQFF
.	.	TRBV7-2	TRBJ1-5	TGTGCCAGCAGCTTAGTGGGGGCTGGCAATCAGCCCCAGCATTTT	CASSLVGAGNQPQHF
.	.	TRBV7-2	TRBJ1-5	TGTGCCAGCAGCCCGGGGTGGGGAATTGGACAGCCCCAGCATTTT	CASSPGWGIGQPQHF
.	TRBD1	TRBV28	TRBJ2-3	TGTGCCAGCAGTCCCCCCGGACAGGGGGTCGGGGATACGCAGTATTTT	CASSPPGQGVGDTQYF
.	TRBD1	TRBV7-2	TRBJ2-7	TGTGCCAGCAGTCGGGACAGTGCCTACGAGCAGTACTTC	CASSRDSAYEQYF
few	.	TRBV4-1	TRBJ1-3	TGCGCCAGCAGCCGCGGGACTCCCAACTCTGGAAACACCATATATTTT	CASSRGTPNSGNTIYF
.	TRBD1	TRBV5-1	TRBJ1-2	TGCGCCAGCAGCAACTCCGGGACAGCCTATGGCTACACCTTC	CASSNSGTAYGYTF
.	TRBD2	TRBV4-1	TRBJ2-7	TGCGCCAGCAGCCGACCCCTAGCGGGGGCCTACGAGCAGTACTTC	CASSRPLAGAYEQYF
.	.	TRBV6-1	TRBJ1-1	TGTGCCAGCGAAAAAGACAGGATGAACACTGAAGCTTTCTTT	CASEKDRMNTEAFF
.	TRBD1	TRBV6-1	TRBJ2-3	TGTGCCAGCACCACCGGGGACAGTAGCACAGATACGCAGTATTTT	CASTTGDSSTDTQYF
few	TRBD1	TRBV5-4	TRBJ1-1	TGTGCCAGCAGCGCCAAACAGGGCAGGGGGACTGAAGCTTTCTTT	CASSAKQGRGTEAFF
once	.	TRBV15	TRBJ2-1	TGTGCCACCAGCTTGGGGGGGCAACACAATGAGCAGTTCTTC	CATSLGGQHNEQFF
.	.	TRBV9	TRBJ2-2	TGTGCCAGCAGCGTCGGTGGAGGTTCGAACACCGGGGAGCTGTTTTTT	CASSVGGGSNTGELFF